Listed below are T cell receptor beta chains from one sample, sequenced in a study of blood T cells in healthy people across ages. A single record per CDR3 protein comes from TCRdb applying MiXCR to the 5' RACE reads. The repertoire holds approximately 1,100,000 distinct CDR3 sequences, with more than 40% as singletons. The sequenced sample was blood. These TCRs come from a woman aged 60 to 75 in good health. The CDR3 runs from the conserved cysteine through the conserved F or W.

CDR3,V,J
CASSLPGQHSPLHF,TRBV5-1,TRBJ1-6
CSAPINEQYF,TRBV29-1,.
CSLHLGFQETQYF,TRBV20-1,.
CASSLGSGPNNEQFF,TRBV11-2,TRBJ2-1
CASGTGQGNEQYF,TRBV6-5,TRBJ2-7
CASSDSGTSVYNEQFF,TRBV6-4,TRBJ2-1
CATSRLVKGGMKTQYF,TRBV15,.
CASRKGPAFGNQPQHF,TRBV5-1,TRBJ1-5
CASSPRGPFNEQFF,TRBV18,TRBJ2-1
CASRLRSPGPNISGANVLTF,TRBV7-3,TRBJ2-6
CASGPSIVSGYNEQFF,TRBV12-3/TRBV12-4,TRBJ2-1
CASSLPTAGYTDTQYF,TRBV28,TRBJ2-3
CAISEEFDTQYF,TRBV10-3,TRBJ2-3
CASSRQPLFAYGYTF,TRBV7-6,TRBJ1-2
CATRKISDSSTDTQYF,TRBV24-1,TRBJ2-3
CASSYSGGGDYGYTF,TRBV6-5,TRBJ1-2
CASSSRGRGYTF,TRBV14,TRBJ1-2
CASRGHPETQYF,TRBV2,.
CSARPRTHDNEQFF,TRBV20-1,TRBJ2-1
CASSPASAREQYF,TRBV7-9,TRBJ2-7
CAISAGLAGDTQYF,TRBV10-3,TRBJ2-3
CASGEGAEAYEQYF,TRBV12-3/TRBV12-4,TRBJ2-7
CASSHLESSTDTQYF,TRBV4-1,TRBJ2-3
CASRRGQGALEQYF,TRBV6-5,TRBJ2-7
CASSSWGDLTNEQFF,TRBV12-3/TRBV12-4,TRBJ2-1
CASSQEGGPYSNQPQHF,TRBV4-1,TRBJ1-5
CSASGLSLFSTDTQYF,TRBV20-1,TRBJ2-3
CASSLAGTLDQETQYF,TRBV7-2,TRBJ2-5
CASSSIGYNEKLFF,TRBV27,TRBJ1-4
CASSLAGGQGKIYGYTF,TRBV12-3/TRBV12-4,TRBJ1-2
CASSLMTGAITDTQYF,TRBV5-1,TRBJ2-3
CASSSLGGTYEQYF,TRBV6-5,TRBJ2-7
CASSVGLAGGFGQYF,TRBV9,TRBJ2-5
CSAPPDGRQETQYF,TRBV20-1,TRBJ2-5
CATSRGGQGTEQYF,TRBV15,TRBJ2-7
CASSGVRDTEAFF,TRBV5-1,TRBJ1-1
CASSPPRGSGYDEQYF,TRBV9,TRBJ2-7
CASSLWIGGTYEQYF,TRBV28,TRBJ2-7
CASSWDRETYEQYF,TRBV5-5,.
CASQTSGSSYEQYF,TRBV2,TRBJ2-7
CASSPRDAGGTEQFF,TRBV12-3/TRBV12-4,TRBJ2-1
CASGVRQDPTDTQYF,TRBV9,TRBJ2-3